This T cell receptor beta chain is drawn from a study of T cell repertoires in cytomegalovirus infection. Study overall: Both CMV infection and a matching HLA type were indicated by public TCR beta signatures. Broader study findings: What dominated the ex vivo response were HLA-C-restricted CMV-specific TCR beta clonotypes. Summed frequency of shared TCR beta families picked out CMV carriers who also had the relevant HLA.

The V gene's germline CDR1 is MNHEY and CDR2 SVGAGI. Trimming cost V 5 bases and J 0 bases, with 22 bases left between them. The CDR3 length is 18 residues. TCRdb called the reads again in MiXCR, with one record for every CDR3 protein. In the table there are 150,000 to 200,000 distinct CDR3 sequences, around an eighth of which are singletons. This clonotype showed up many times. What it binds is not known. The sequencing sample was made of PBMCs. This receptor was taken from a human donor in good health (CMV status not recorded). Some clones in this sample may be carry-over from other donors' samples. The chain couples TRBV6-5 to TRBJ1-1, with D possibly TRBD1 on 5 matching bases. CDR3 DNA sequence: TGTGCCAGCAGTCTCCTGGGTACAGGCCCCTACCTGAACACTGAAGCTTTCTTT. Its translation: CASSLLGTGPYLNTEAFF.